A selection of T cell receptor beta chains follows, all from one sample in a study of blood T cell repertoires in COVID-19. TCRdb's table, derived via immunoSEQ multiplex PCR, lists solely in-frame clones and lacks some. The sample yields about 280,000 clones, more than 75% seen once. The sequenced material came from peripheral blood. These receptors originate from a woman in her 30s who had recovered from COVID-19. Both conserved end residues are part of each CDR3. The D gene is left open where the match is weak. Rows may omit the clone size; those that give it use once, few, many or a size class.

V gene	D gene	clone size	J gene	CDR3 DNA	CDR3 protein
TRBV5-8	.	.	TRBJ2-3	TGTGCCAGCAGCCATTCAACAGGGTCCGCAGATACGCAGTATTTT	CASSHSTGSADTQYF
TRBV12-3/TRBV12-4	.	.	TRBJ1-1	TGTGCCAGCAGACCAGGGCTTGGTGAAGCTTTCTTT	CASRPGLGEAFF
TRBV7-9	TRBD1	.	TRBJ2-5	TGTGCCAGCAGAAACACAGGGGGCGAGGGGCAAGAGACCCAGTACTTC	CASRNTGGEGQETQYF
TRBV28	.	.	TRBJ1-1	TGTGCCAGCGCTTCTTACAGGGAGGGAGGGAACACTGAAGCTTTCTTT	CASASYREGGNTEAFF
TRBV19	TRBD2	.	TRBJ2-3	TGTGCCAGTAGTACATATTCGGGACTAGACTCAGATACGCAGTATTTT	CASSTYSGLDSDTQYF
TRBV6-5	.	once	TRBJ2-4	TGTGCCAGCAGTTATGGTGGAAGGCAGGGCCAAAACATTCAGTACTTC	CASSYGGRQGQNIQYF
TRBV3-1/TRBV3-2	TRBD1	.	TRBJ2-5	TGTGCCACCCGGACAGGGACGGGAGAGACCCAGTACTTC	CATRTGTGETQYF
TRBV2	.	.	TRBJ1-5	TGTGCCAGCAGTGAGACAGATAATCAGCCCCAGCATTTT	CASSETDNQPQHF
TRBV5-8	.	.	TRBJ2-2	TGTGCCAGCAGCTGGGACAAGAACACCGGGGAGCTGTTTTTT	CASSWDKNTGELFF
TRBV27	TRBD2	.	TRBJ2-3	TGTGCCAGCAGTCCCATGCCGGGACTAGCGGGAGTGGTAGATACGCAGTATTTT	CASSPMPGLAGVVDTQYF
TRBV13	TRBD1	.	TRBJ2-5	TGTGCCAGCAGCTTAGGGACAGGGGGAGAGACCCAGTACTTC	CASSLGTGGETQYF
TRBV19	.	.	TRBJ1-4	TGTGCCAGTACCATACAGGGTTCAGAGGAAAAACTGTTTTTT	CASTIQGSEEKLFF
TRBV19	.	.	TRBJ1-2	TGTGCCAGCAATATATGGGGGGGCGAGGACGGCTACACCTTC	CASNIWGGEDGYTF
TRBV6-5	TRBD2	once	TRBJ2-7	TGTGCCAGCAGTAAACCTAGCGGGAGCTCCTACGAGCAGTACTTC	CASSKPSGSSYEQYF
TRBV6-6	TRBD1	few	TRBJ1-5	TGTGCCAGCAACTATCAGACAGGGGGGGGCAATCAGCCCCAGCATTTT	CASNYQTGGGNQPQHF
TRBV5-6	TRBD2	.	TRBJ2-7	TGTGCCAGCAGCCGTGCCCGAGGGAGGGCCTTCCACGAGCAGTACTTC	CASSRARGRAFHEQYF
TRBV30	.	.	TRBJ1-1	TGTGCCTGGAGTGTATCTGGGGCTTTCACTGAAGCTTTCTTT	CAWSVSGAFTEAFF
TRBV5-1	.	.	TRBJ1-5	TGCGCCAGCAGCTTCATACCAGATAGCAATCAGCCCCAGCATTTT	CASSFIPDSNQPQHF
TRBV3-1/TRBV3-2	TRBD2	.	TRBJ2-3	TGTGCCAGCAGCCAAGTGGGCGGGGGGGCAGATACGCAGTATTTT	CASSQVGGGADTQYF
TRBV5-1	TRBD1	few	TRBJ1-1	TGCGCCAGCAGCCCGGGGACAGGGAGGTACACTGAAGCTTTCTTT	CASSPGTGRYTEAFF
TRBV28	.	few	TRBJ1-2	TGTGCCACCTACAGAGACTATGGCTACACCTTC	CATYRDYGYTF
TRBV10-3	.	.	TRBJ2-7	TGTGCTTCCGGGGGAGCGGCCGAGGGGGAGCAGTACTTC	CASGGAAEGEQYF
TRBV7-3	TRBD1	.	TRBJ2-1	TGTGCCAGCAGCTCAACCGGGACAGGGGTCAATGAGCAGTTCTTC	CASSSTGTGVNEQFF
TRBV5-4	TRBD1	.	TRBJ1-2	TGTGCCAGCAGCTTGGTGACAGGGAATGGCTACACCTTC	CASSLVTGNGYTF
TRBV6-5	.	.	TRBJ2-3	TGTGCCAGCAAACAGGAGGGTACGCAGTATTTT	CASKQEGTQYF
TRBV7-2	.	.	TRBJ1-1	TGTGCCAGCAGCTTAGAGGCAGGGAACACTGAAGCTTTCTTT	CASSLEAGNTEAFF
TRBV7-2	.	.	TRBJ1-2	TGTGCCAGCAGTTCTACAGGGTACTATGGCTACACCTTC	CASSSTGYYGYTF
TRBV30	TRBD1	.	TRBJ1-1	TGTGCCTGGACGGGACAGAGGCGGCACACTGAAGCTTTCTTT	CAWTGQRRHTEAFF
TRBV5-4	TRBD1	.	TRBJ1-1	TGTGCCAGCAGCGGGGACAGTGAAGCTTTCTTT	CASSGDSEAFF
TRBV5-6	.	.	TRBJ1-3	TGTGCCAGCAGCCCAGGGAGGTCTGGAAACACCATATATTTT	CASSPGRSGNTIYF
TRBV6-5	.	once	TRBJ2-2	TGTGCCAGCACCCCAATTAACACCGGGGAGCTGTTTTTT	CASTPINTGELFF
TRBV30	.	.	TRBJ1-2	TGTGCCTGGAACAGAGGACAGACTAAAAACTATGGCTACACCTTC	CAWNRGQTKNYGYTF
TRBV4-3	TRBD2	.	TRBJ2-7	TGCGCCAGCAGCCAGGGACTAGCCAACTACGAGCAGTACTTC	CASSQGLANYEQYF
TRBV30	TRBD1	.	TRBJ2-7	TGTGCCTGGAAACAGGGGGTTGTAGGCGAGCAGTACTTC	CAWKQGVVGEQYF
TRBV7-3	TRBD2	once	TRBJ2-5	TGTGCCAGCAGCGTGACTAGCGGGAGACGAGAGACCCAGTACTTC	CASSVTSGRRETQYF
TRBV7-9	TRBD1	.	TRBJ1-2	TGTGCCAGCAGCTTATGGGACAGTCTGGGCTATGGCTACACCTTC	CASSLWDSLGYGYTF
TRBV10-1	TRBD2	.	TRBJ2-1	TGCGCCAGTAACAGTGAAGGGGAGGGCCACAATGAGCAGTTCTTC	CASNSEGEGHNEQFF
TRBV27	TRBD1	.	TRBJ1-1	TGTGCCAGCCGGACGGCAGGGACAGGCACTGAAGCTTTCTTT	CASRTAGTGTEAFF
TRBV6-5	.	.	TRBJ1-1	TGTGCCAGCAGTTACTCCCCCATGAACACTGAAGCTTTCTTT	CASSYSPMNTEAFF
TRBV12-3/TRBV12-4	.	.	TRBJ2-7	TGTGCCAGCAGACGGGACTTCTACGAGCAGTACTTC	CASRRDFYEQYF
TRBV6-1	.	once	TRBJ2-7	TGTGCCAGCAGTGAACCGACTGCTAGCTCCTACGAGCAGTACTTC	CASSEPTASSYEQYF
TRBV7-8	.	.	TRBJ1-5	TGTGCCAGCAGACCGACCGACTCGACAGCCCAGCATTTT	CASRPTDSTAQHF
TRBV28	.	.	TRBJ2-2	TGTGCCAGCAGTTTTTTGCGTACGAACACCGGGGAGCTGTTTTTT	CASSFLRTNTGELFF
TRBV18	TRBD1	.	TRBJ2-7	TGTGCCAGCTCACGAGACAGGGCGGCCTACGAGCAGTACTTC	CASSRDRAAYEQYF
TRBV5-6	TRBD2	few	TRBJ2-6	TGTGCCAGCACCCCGGATGGGGGGGGTGGGGCCAACGTCCTGACTTTC	CASTPDGGGGANVLTF
TRBV18	TRBD1	.	TRBJ1-2	TGTGCCAGCTCACGACGGGACAGGGATCAGGATGGCTACACCTTC	CASSRRDRDQDGYTF
TRBV30	.	.	TRBJ1-5	TGTGCCTGGAGTGAGGCAGGTGGTCAGCCCCAGCATTTT	CAWSEAGGQPQHF
TRBV4-1	TRBD1	.	TRBJ1-2	TGCGCCAGCAGCCAAGCCGGGACAGGGTCCTATGGCTACACCTTC	CASSQAGTGSYGYTF
TRBV28	TRBD2	.	TRBJ2-1	TGTGCCAGCGCATCCCCCGGGACTAGCGGGAGTTATGAGCAGTTCTTC	CASASPGTSGSYEQFF
TRBV2	.	.	TRBJ2-1	TGTGCCAGCAGTGATGTCAGGGGCTATGAGCAGTTCTTC	CASSDVRGYEQFF
TRBV5-5	TRBD1	.	TRBJ1-5	TGTGCCAGCAGGGACAGGGGAGGGAGCAATCAGCCCCAGCATTTT	CASRDRGGSNQPQHF